This T cell receptor beta chain derives from a study of cytomegalovirus exposure and HLA in healthy donors. Study-wide findings and caveats: Altogether, 150 to 200 TCR beta chains were recorded as cytomegalovirus-associated. Using a false discovery rate of 0.05, a later analysis showed that around 16,000 TCR beta sequences were associated with HLA alleles.

The PCR used 60 Vbeta and 13 Jbeta primers. Clones were read by immunoSEQ multiplex PCR, and TCRdb kept only the in-frame ones, dropping some. The data hold about 180,000 clones, with around 79% observed a single time. As for this clone: Its target is not known.

This TCR was sampled from a man aged 35-49 years in good health and CMV-seropositive. Source material: PBMCs.

The CDR3 protein is CASTPKGHRNQPQHF. CDR3 DNA sequence: TGTGCCAGCACGCCTAAAGGACACCGTAATCAGCCCCAGCATTTT. The J gene is TRBJ1-5, the V gene TRBV6-1; TRBD1 is a possible D gene (5 bases). Trimming removed 7 bases from V and 4 bases from J, with 17 bases in between. Germline V gene sequence: CDR1 MNHNS, CDR2 SASEGT. The CDR3 totals 15 residues.